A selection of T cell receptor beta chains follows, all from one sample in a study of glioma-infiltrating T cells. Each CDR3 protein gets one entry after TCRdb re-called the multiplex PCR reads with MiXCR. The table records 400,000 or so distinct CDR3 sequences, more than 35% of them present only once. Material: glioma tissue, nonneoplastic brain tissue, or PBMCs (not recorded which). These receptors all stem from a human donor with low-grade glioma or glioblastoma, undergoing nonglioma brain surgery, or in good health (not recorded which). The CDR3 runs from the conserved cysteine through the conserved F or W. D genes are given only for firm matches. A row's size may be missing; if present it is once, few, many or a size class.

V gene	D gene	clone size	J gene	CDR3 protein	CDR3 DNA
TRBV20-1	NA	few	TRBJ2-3	CSTRALGTDTQYF	TGCAGCACCCGTGCCCTGGGAACAGATACGCAGTATTTT
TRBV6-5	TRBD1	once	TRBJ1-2	CASSLGQGANGYTF	TGTGCCAGCAGCTTAGGACAGGGGGCTAATGGCTACACCTTC
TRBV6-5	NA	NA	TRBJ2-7	CASSYVLEGVDEQYF	TGTGCCAGCAGTTACGTATTGGAGGGAGTGGACGAGCAGTACTTC
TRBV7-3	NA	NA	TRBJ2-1	CASSPQGSLTNEQFF	TGTGCCAGCAGCCCTCAGGGGAGCTTAACCAATGAGCAGTTCTTC
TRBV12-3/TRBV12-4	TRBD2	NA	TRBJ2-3	CASSSERDLSTDTQYF	TGTGCCAGCAGTTCCGAGCGGGACCTTAGCACAGATACGCAGTATTTT
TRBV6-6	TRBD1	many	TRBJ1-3	CASSYTQGAGNTIYF	TGTGCCAGCAGTTACACCCAGGGGGCTGGAAACACCATATATTTT
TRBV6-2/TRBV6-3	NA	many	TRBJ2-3	CASSYPRVVPLTDTDTQYF	TGTGCCAGCAGTTACCCGCGGGTCGTCCCCCTCACTGACACAGATACGCAGTATTTT
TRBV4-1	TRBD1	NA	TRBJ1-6	CASSQGGQGNSPLHF	TGCGCCAGCAGCCAAGGTGGACAGGGAAATTCACCCCTCCACTTT
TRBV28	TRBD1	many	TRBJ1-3	CASRRTGAGNTIYF	TGTGCCAGCAGGAGGACAGGGGCTGGAAACACCATATATTTT
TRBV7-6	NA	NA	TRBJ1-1	CASSLGIGLSTKAFF	TGTGCCAGCAGCTTAGGGATAGGCTTGTCCACTAAAGCTTTCTTT
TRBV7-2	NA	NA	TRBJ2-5	CASSRSGVQETQYF	TGTGCCAGCAGCCGATCAGGGGTCCAAGAGACCCAGTACTTC
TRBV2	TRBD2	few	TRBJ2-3	CASSDHPSGTSTDTQYF	TGTGCCAGCAGTGATCATCCTAGCGGAACTAGCACAGATACGCAGTATTTT
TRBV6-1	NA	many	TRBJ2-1	CASSPDSISSYNEQFF	TGTGCCAGCAGCCCCGACAGCATAAGCTCCTACAATGAGCAGTTCTTC
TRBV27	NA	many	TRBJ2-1	CASSPGLRGNEQFF	TGTGCCAGCAGTCCCGGACTACGGGGCAATGAGCAGTTCTTC
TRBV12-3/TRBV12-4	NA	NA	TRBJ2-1	CASSRALGIEQFF	TGTGCCAGCAGTCGAGCCCTTGGGATAGAGCAGTTCTTC
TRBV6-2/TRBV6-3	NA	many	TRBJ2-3	CASSYMGPDTQYF	TGTGCCAGCAGTTACATGGGTCCAGATACGCAGTATTTT
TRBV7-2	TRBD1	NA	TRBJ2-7	CASSAPGTGTYEQYF	TGTGCCAGCAGCGCACCCGGGACAGGAACCTACGAGCAGTACTTC
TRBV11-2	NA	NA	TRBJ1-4	CASSLWREKLFF	TGTGCCAGCAGCTTATGGAGGGAAAAACTGTTTTTT
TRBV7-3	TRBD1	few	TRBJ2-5	CASSLSGGAQTQYF	TGTGCCAGCAGCTTATCAGGGGGCGCCCAGACCCAGTACTTC
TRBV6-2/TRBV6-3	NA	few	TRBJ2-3	CASSPRGRSTDTQYF	TGTGCCAGCAGTCCGAGGGGGAGGAGCACAGATACGCAGTATTTT
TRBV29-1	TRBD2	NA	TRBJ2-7	CSVGGLAGEQYF	TGCAGCGTTGGAGGACTAGCGGGAGAGCAGTACTTC
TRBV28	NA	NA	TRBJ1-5	CASSLFGLLNQPQHF	TGTGCCAGCAGTTTATTTGGCCTCCTGAATCAGCCCCAGCATTTT
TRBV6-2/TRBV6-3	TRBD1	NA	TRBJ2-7	CASSGQGPNNEKYF	TGTGCCAGCAGTGGACAGGGTCCGAACAATGAGAAGTACTTC
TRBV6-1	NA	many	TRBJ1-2	CASSRSGNGYTF	TGTGCCAGCAGCCGCTCAGGGAATGGCTACACCTTC
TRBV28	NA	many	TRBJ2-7	CASSLWAASYEQYF	TGTGCCAGCAGTTTATGGGCAGCTAGCTACGAGCAGTACTTC
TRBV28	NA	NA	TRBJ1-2	CASSPSGRVYGYTF	TGTGCCAGCAGCCCCTCCGGCAGGGTCTATGGCTACACCTTC
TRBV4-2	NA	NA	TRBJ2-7	CASKSSSGSSYEQYF	TGTGCCAGCAAGTCGTCGTCGGGGAGCTCCTACGAGCAGTACTTC
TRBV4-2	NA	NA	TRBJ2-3	CARSQSHGGTDTQYF	TGTGCCAGAAGCCAAAGTCACGGTGGCACAGATACGCAGTATTTT
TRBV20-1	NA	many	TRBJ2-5	CSASAGRLAETQYF	TGCAGTGCTAGCGCGGGGCGTCTTGCAGAGACCCAGTACTTC
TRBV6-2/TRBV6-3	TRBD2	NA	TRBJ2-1	CASSSSGRAGNEQFF	TGTGCCAGCAGTTCCAGCGGGAGGGCTGGCAATGAGCAGTTCTTC
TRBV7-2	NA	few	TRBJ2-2	CASSPDPRPGELFF	TGTGCCAGCAGCCCGGACCCCAGACCCGGGGAGCTGTTTTTT
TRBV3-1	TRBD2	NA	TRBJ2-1	CASSQDPTSGAYNEQFF	TGTGCCAGCAGCCAAGATCCCACTAGCGGAGCTTACAATGAGCAGTTCTTC
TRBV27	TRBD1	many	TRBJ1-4	CASSPGTGDGEKLFF	TGTGCCAGCAGTCCGGGGACAGGGGATGGTGAAAAACTGTTTTTT
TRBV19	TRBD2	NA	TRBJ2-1	CASRKLAGVRYNEQFF	TGTGCCAGTAGAAAACTAGCGGGAGTTCGGTACAATGAGCAGTTCTTC
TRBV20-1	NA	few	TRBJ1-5	CSARGGVVAQHF	TGCAGTGCTAGAGGGGGGGTAGTTGCCCAGCATTTT
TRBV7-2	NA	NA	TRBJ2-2	CASSLTITPTYLNTGELFF	TGTGCCAGCAGCTTAACCATTACACCGACATACCTGAACACCGGGGAGCTGTTTTTT
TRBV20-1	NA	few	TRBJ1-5	CSARIIKGVRHQPQHF	TGCAGTGCTCGGATCATAAAGGGGGTCCGGCATCAGCCCCAGCATTTT
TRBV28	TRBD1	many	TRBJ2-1	CASSLTGGYNEQFF	TGTGCCAGCAGTTTAACAGGGGGTTACAATGAGCAGTTCTTC
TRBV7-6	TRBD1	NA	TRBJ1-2	CASSRQGRDGYTF	TGTGCCAGCAGCAGACAGGGGAGAGACGGCTACACCTTC
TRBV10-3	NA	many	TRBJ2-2	CAISESVLRAHAGELFF	TGTGCCATCAGTGAGTCGGTTCTGAGAGCCCACGCCGGGGAGCTGTTTTTT
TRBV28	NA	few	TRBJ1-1	CASSLNSWGTEAFF	TGTGCCAGCAGTTTAAATTCATGGGGCACTGAAGCTTTCTTT
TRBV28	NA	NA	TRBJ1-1	CASSPPGESDTEVFF	TGTGCCAGCAGTCCCCCCGGGGAATCGGACACTGAAGTTTTCTTT
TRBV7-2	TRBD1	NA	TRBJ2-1	CASSLEGQGGEQFF	TGTGCCAGCAGCTTAGAGGGACAGGGCGGTGAGCAGTTCTTC
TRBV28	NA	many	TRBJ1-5	CASSPRPGDNTQPQHF	TGTGCCAGCAGTCCCAGGCCTGGGGACAATACACAGCCCCAGCATTTT
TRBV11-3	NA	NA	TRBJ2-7	CASSPDSISYEQYF	TGTGCCAGCAGCCCGGACTCCATAAGCTACGAGCAGTACTTC
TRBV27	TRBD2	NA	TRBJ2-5	CASSSQTSGAGGSQYF	TGTGCCAGCAGTTCTCAGACTAGCGGGGCGGGGGGGAGCCAGTACTTC
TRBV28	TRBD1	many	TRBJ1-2	CASSSRDRGSYGYTF	TGTGCCAGCAGTTCCAGGGACAGGGGATCCTATGGCTACACCTTC
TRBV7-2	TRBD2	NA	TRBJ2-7	CASSSLRRSGSTSYEQYF	TGTGCCAGCAGCTCCCTAAGGCGTAGCGGGAGTACATCCTACGAGCAGTACTTC
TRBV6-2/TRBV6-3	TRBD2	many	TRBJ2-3	CASSYGPSGDRDTQYF	TGTGCCAGCAGTTACGGGCCTAGCGGGGACCGGGATACGCAGTATTTT
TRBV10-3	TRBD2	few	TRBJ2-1	CAIRPGLSYNEQFF	TGTGCCATCAGACCGGGACTAAGTTACAATGAGCAGTTCTTC
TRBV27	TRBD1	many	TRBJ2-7	CASSLSATGAYEQYF	TGTGCCAGCAGTTTAAGCGCGACAGGGGCCTACGAGCAGTACTTC
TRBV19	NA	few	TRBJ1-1	CASRVVRLDNTEAFF	TGTGCCAGTAGGGTCGTACGGCTAGACAACACTGAAGCTTTCTTT
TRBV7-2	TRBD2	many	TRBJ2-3	CASSLLMGRADTQYF	TGTGCCAGCAGCCTGTTGATGGGGAGGGCGGATACGCAGTATTTT
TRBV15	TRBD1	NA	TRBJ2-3	CATSRGQGSTDTQYF	TGTGCCACCAGCAGGGGACAGGGGAGCACAGATACGCAGTATTTT
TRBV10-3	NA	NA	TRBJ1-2	CAISESGLEGADGYTF	TGTGCCATCAGTGAGTCCGGTCTCGAGGGCGCGGATGGCTACACCTTC
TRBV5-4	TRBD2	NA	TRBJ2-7	CASSEEPSGPNTHEQYF	TGTGCCAGCAGTGAGGAGCCTAGCGGTCCCAACACCCACGAGCAGTACTTC